These 25 T cell receptor beta chains came from one sample sequenced in a study of blood T cell repertoires in COVID-19. TCRdb's copy holds only in-frame clones and misses some; the assay was immunoSEQ multiplex PCR. In the table there are 350,000 or so clones, 89% of which are singletons. Source material: peripheral blood. The receptors derive from a woman aged 60 to 75 with COVID-19, enrolled during active disease.

The chain links TRBV11-3 to TRBJ2-7, with D possibly being TRBD2 (7 bases). Trimming removed 5 bases at V and 7 bases at J, with 15 bases between. Germline CDR1 is SGHNT and CDR2 is YENEEA. CDR3 length equals 13 residues. CDR3 DNA sequence: TGTGCCAGCAGCCCCGGGGGGCCCGGGGAGCAGTACTTC. Translating it yields CASSPGGPGEQYF.

The chain combines TRBV24-1 with TRBJ1-1, with TRBD1 matching 10 bases. V dropped 3 bases and J dropped 3; count of bases not matched to a gene: 3. The CDR3 consists of 15 residues. Per germline, CDR1 KGHDR and CDR2 SFDVKD. Here the CDR3 reads CATSDGGQGHTEAFF. As DNA, the CDR3 is TGTGCCACCAGTGATGGGGGACAGGGGCACACTGAAGCTTTCTTT.

Ten or more counts support this clone. The chain combines TRBV5-1 with TRBJ2-2; 9 bases fit TRBD2. The length of the CDR3 is 15 residues. Trimming took 1 base from V and 6 from J; bases not matched to a gene: 4. Germline CDR1 is SGHRS and CDR2 is YFSETQ. CDR3 sequence reads: CASSLNGGGAGELFF. The CDR3 nucleotides are TGCGCCAGCAGCTTGAATGGCGGGGGGGCCGGGGAGCTGTTTTTT.

The J gene is TRBJ2-1, the V gene TRBV12-3 or TRBV12-4; 9 nucleotides agree with TRBD1. The CDR3 spans 13 residues. Unmatched junction bases numbered 4, after V lost 6 bases and J lost 7 bases. This chain's CDR3 is CASSGQGRNEQFF. The CDR3 DNA reads TGTGCCAGCAGCGGACAGGGGAGGAATGAGCAGTTCTTC.

The chain links TRBV7-8 to TRBJ2-7; the match to TRBD2 covers 13 bases. The trim removed 5 bases at V and 0 bases at J, leaving 4 bases unmatched. The CDR3 loop spans 16 amino acids. Germline values: CDR1 SGHVS, CDR2 FQNEAQ. The CDR3 sequence is CASSPRTSGGSYEQYF. CDR3 DNA: TGTGCCAGCAGCCCTCGGACTAGCGGGGGCTCCTACGAGCAGTACTTC.

This chain uses TRBV30 with TRBJ2-3; 7 bases map to TRBD1. Germline assignment: CDR1 GTSNPN and CDR2 SVGIG (reference sequence). Trimming removed 4 bases from V and 0 bases from J; junction bases left unmatched: 4. This CDR3 region has 14 residues. CDR3 sequence: CAWNKQGSTDTQYF. The CDR3 bases are TGTGCCTGGAATAAACAGGGGAGCACAGATACGCAGTATTTT.

The V gene is TRBV25-1, the J gene TRBJ1-1; unclear D gene. The germline V and J ends were trimmed by 5 bases and 6 bases, with 16 bases remaining between them. Germline loops: CDR1 MGHDK, CDR2 SYGVNS. The CDR3 runs to 14 residues. CDR3 in amino acids: CASSPIFQSAEAFF. The CDR3 DNA follows: TGTGCCAGCAGTCCGATCTTCCAGAGCGCTGAAGCTTTCTTT.

The rearrangement joins TRBV25-1 to TRBJ1-1, with D uncertain. Germline assignment: CDR1 MGHDK and CDR2 SYGVNS. The CDR3 contains 14 residues. The ends were cut back, 5 bases at V and 1 base at J, with 11 bases in the middle. The CDR3 sequence: CASSYGITNTEAFF. For the CDR3, the DNA is TGTGCCAGCAGTTACGGGATAACGAACACTGAAGCTTTCTTT.

The chain carries TRBV21-1 and TRBJ2-1; the table's D call, TRBD1, was not checked against the DNA. TRBV21-1 is tagged as a pseudogene. The CDR3 is 14 residues long. CDR3 nucleotides: TGTGCCAGCAGCAAAGGCAGTCACTACAATGAGCAGTTCTTC. Protein: CASSKGSHYNEQFF.

The chain links TRBV11-2 to TRBJ1-4; D unclear. Germline lookup yields CDR1 SGHAT and CDR2 FQNNGV. CDR3 length: 11 amino acids. V gave up 3 bases and J gave up 8 bases, with 4 bases separating them. In DNA, the CDR3 is TGTGCCAGCAGCTTTGAGGAAAAACTGTTTTTT. Amino acid sequence: CASSFEEKLFF.

The CDR3 sequence is CASSPPDSENTEAFF. CDR3 bases: TGCGCCAGCAGTCCCCCGGACAGCGAGAACACTGAAGCTTTCTTT. This chain joins TRBV10-2 and TRBJ1-1, with a weak D call TRBD1 (6 bases). The CDR3 consists of 15 residues. Trimming removed 5 bases at V and 1 base at J, with 14 bases between. Germline loops: CDR1 WSHSY, CDR2 SAAADI.

Turning to this clone: Other DNA sequences from this sample encode an identical CDR3 as well. The chain couples TRBV5-1 to TRBJ1-5; D unresolved. Germline-derived CDR1 and CDR2 are SGHRS and YFSETQ. Trimming pared 0 bases from V and 5 bases from J, leaving 6 bases between. The CDR3 loop spans 13 amino acids. For the CDR3, the DNA is TGCGCCAGCAGCTTGGTTCCGGATCAGCCCCAGCATTTT. Its protein is CASSLVPDQPQHF.

The rearrangement uses TRBV7-8 and TRBJ2-7; no definite D call. Trimming left V 6 bases short and J 3 bases short, with 15 bases between. The germline gives CDR1 SGHVS, CDR2 FQNEAQ. This CDR3 region has 14 residues. The CDR3 DNA reads as TGTGCCAGCAGTATACTCAGGCAGAGCTACGAGCAGTACTTC. This translates into CASSILRQSYEQYF.

This chain joins TRBV11-2 and TRBJ2-7; TRBD1 matches at 9 bases. The CDR3 has 15 amino acids. Per germline, CDR1 SGHAT and CDR2 FQNNGV. The ends lost 1 base at V and 2 bases at J; junction bases unmatched: 3. The CDR3 spells CASSLVQGAPYEQYF. The CDR3 DNA reads TGTGCCAGCAGCTTAGTACAGGGGGCCCCCTACGAGCAGTACTTC.

CDR3 amino acids: CSAVGGGLDTQYF. CDR3 DNA: TGCAGCGCAGTTGGGGGGGGGCTGGATACGCAGTATTTT. The chain is built from TRBV29-1 and TRBJ2-3, with D possibly TRBD2 on 7 matching bases. Germline-derived CDR1 and CDR2 are SQVTM and ANQGSEA. V lost 7 bases and J lost 6, with 17 bases in between. The CDR3 length is 13 residues.

The V call is TRBV11-1, the J call TRBJ1-2; D gene uncertain. Germline CDR1 and CDR2: SGHAT and FQDESV (reference sequence). Trimming took 3 bases from V and 3 from J, leaving 11 bases between them. This CDR3 is built from 14 residues. The CDR3 reads CASSFSGPDYGYTF. CDR3 nucleotides: TGTGCCAGCAGCTTTTCAGGCCCAGACTATGGCTACACCTTC.

This rearrangement joins TRBV5-1 to TRBJ2-1; TRBD2 aligns across 11 bases. CDR3 length equals 17 residues. Germline assignment: CDR1 SGHRS and CDR2 YFSETQ. V shed 2 bases, J shed 0 bases, and the junction held 4 bases outside the gene matches. In nucleotides, the CDR3 is TGCGCCAGCAGCTTAGGACTAGCGGGCGCCTCCTACAATGAGCAGTTCTTC. Amino acid sequence: CASSLGLAGASYNEQFF. Based on the CDR3 plus reference TRBV5-1 and TRBJ2-1, the full variable domain is KAGVTQTPRYLIKTRGQQVTLSCSPISGHRSVSWYQQTPGQGLQFLFEYFSETQRNKGNFPGRFSGRQFSNSRSEMNVSTLELGDSALYLCASSLGLAGASYNEQFFGPGTRLTVL.

This clone was detected a few times. This chain links TRBV6-5 with TRBJ1-2; 7 nucleotides agree with TRBD1. This CDR3 comprises 15 residues. Looked up from germline, CDR1 is MNHEY and CDR2 is SVGAGI. V shed 5 bases and J 4 bases; nucleotides not matched to a gene: 10. CDR3 sequence reads: CASSNPGTALYGYTF. CDR3 sequence (DNA): TGTGCCAGCAGTAACCCTGGGACAGCTCTCTATGGCTACACCTTC.

The chain carries TRBV19 and TRBJ2-1; 9 nucleotides align to TRBD1. The V gene's germline CDR1 is LNHDA and CDR2 SQIVND (reference sequence). The CDR3 runs to 13 residues. The J segment lost 3 bases and the V segment lost 6 bases, leaving 0 bases of the junction unmatched. CDR3 bases: TGTGCCAGTAGGGGACAGGGCTACAATGAGCAGTTCTTC. Protein: CASRGQGYNEQFF.

The chain carries TRBV5-1 and TRBJ1-1; D might be TRBD1 (5 bases). Germline V gene sequence: CDR1 SGHRS, CDR2 YFSETQ. V dropped 8 bases and J dropped 8 bases, with 19 bases sitting between them. The length of the CDR3 is 13 residues. The CDR3 DNA reads TGCGCCAGTTCTGGGCAGGGACTAGGAGAAGCTTTCTTT. This translates into CASSGQGLGEAFF.

The chain couples TRBV6-5 to TRBJ2-5, with a weak D call TRBD2 (6 bases). The V end was cut by 8 bases, the J end by 7 bases, with 17 bases between. CDR3 length: 13 amino acids. Germline values: CDR1 MNHEY, CDR2 SVGAGI. This chain's CDR3 is CASGQGLLGTQYF. CDR3 in DNA: TGTGCCAGCGGCCAGGGACTCCTAGGGACCCAGTACTTC.

The rearrangement joins TRBV6-5 to TRBJ1-6; 11 bases match TRBD1. The CDR3 loop spans 15 amino acids. Trimming cost V 6 bases and J 9 bases; bases outside gene matches: 7. Germline-derived CDR1 and CDR2 are MNHEY and SVGAGI. The CDR3 DNA follows: TGTGCCAGCAGCCGACGGACAGGGGGCAGTTCACCCCTCCACTTT. As protein: CASSRRTGGSSPLHF.

This chain uses TRBV5-4 with TRBJ2-7, with D perhaps TRBD2 (5 bases). The length of the CDR3 is 15 residues. With 4 bases removed from V and 2 bases from J, the gap between germline ends came to 16 bases. CDR1 SGHNT and CDR2 YYREEE come from the germline V gene (reference sequence). CDR3 protein: CASSHPTGKAYEQYF. The CDR3 bases are TGTGCCAGCAGCCACCCGACGGGGAAGGCCTACGAGCAGTACTTC.

This chain joins TRBV28 and TRBJ1-1, with unresolved D. Germline V gives CDR1 MDHEN, CDR2 SYDVKM. This CDR3 is built from 13 residues. Trimming took 8 bases from V and 0 from J, leaving 10 bases between them. CDR3 loop: CASYQALNTEAFF. The CDR3 DNA reads TGTGCCAGCTATCAGGCTCTGAACACTGAAGCTTTCTTT.

The chain joins TRBV11-3 to TRBJ2-1, with D possibly TRBD1 on 5 matching bases. Trimming stripped 4 bases from V and 9 bases from J, with 13 bases between. Germline assignment: CDR1 SGHNT and CDR2 YENEEA. This CDR3 spans 13 amino acids. The CDR3 DNA is TGTGCCAGCAGCTCCAGGGATTTCGGTGAGCAGTTCTTC. The encoded protein is CASSSRDFGEQFF.